The TCR beta chain under discussion was sequenced for a study of cytomegalovirus exposure and HLA in healthy donors. General study points: A later analysis found most CMV-associated TCR beta chains apparently HLA-restricted. As a later analysis showed, a missense DCLRE1C variant was linked to trimming of TCR beta V- and J-genes. About 87% or about 30% of the time was how often most TCR beta V segments were productive, according to an earlier analysis. A later analysis appeared to link common viral pathogens to several of the most significant clusters.

The PCR was carried out with 60 Vbeta primers and 13 Jbeta primers. Repertoires were generated with immunoSEQ multiplex PCR, while TCRdb's copy carries only in-frame clones and drops some. The sample comprises roughly 180,000 clones, 80% to 90% of which are singletons, and 0.77% rests with the top ten. The CDR3 loop spans 15 amino acids. V lost 1 base to trimming and J lost 1 base, with 7 bases between them. The germline V gene encodes CDR1 SGHAT and CDR2 FQNNGV. Of note for this clone: The antigen is unknown.

What was sequenced was PBMCs. The V gene is TRBV11-2, the J gene TRBJ2-2; no clear D. This clonotype was sampled from a woman aged 18 to 35 in good health and CMV-seronegative. In DNA form, the CDR3 reads TGTGCCAGCAGCTTAGTAGGCGGGAACACCGGGGAGCTGTTTTTT. Translating gives CASSLVGGNTGELFF.